Listed below are T cell receptor beta chains from one sample, sequenced in a study of blood T cell repertoires in COVID-19. Sequenced by immunoSEQ multiplex PCR; TCRdb stores in-frame clones only, minus some. The profile shows fewer than 75,000 clones, around 87% of them singletons. Input material: peripheral blood. The receptors were sampled from a man aged 55 to 69 with active or convalescent COVID-19. Each CDR3 is given with its conserved first and last residue. The D gene is left open where the match is weak. For some rows the clone size is stated as once, few or many, or as a class when expanded; others skip it.

d_call j_call v_call clone_size cdr3_nt cdr3_aa
NA TRBJ2-7 TRBV5-1 NA TGCGCCAGCAGTGGGGATCAGGGGGAGCAGTACTTC CASSGDQGEQYF
TRBD2 TRBJ2-5 TRBV20-1 NA TGCAGTGCTAGTTACGGGGGGGCCGGAGAGACCCAGTACTTC CSASYGGAGETQYF
NA TRBJ1-1 TRBV19 many TGTGCCAGTAGTATAGGAGGATCTGAAGCTTTCTTT CASSIGGSEAFF
TRBD1 TRBJ1-1 TRBV10-1 NA TGCGCCACCACCGGGACAGGGGGATCGAACACTGAAGCTTTCTTT CATTGTGGSNTEAFF
NA TRBJ2-5 TRBV5-1 NA TGCGCCAGCAGCTTGGACGGGGTCCAAGAGACCCAGTACTTC CASSLDGVQETQYF
TRBD2 TRBJ2-1 TRBV7-9 few TGTGCCAGCAGCACGGGACTAGCGGGGTACAATGAGCAGTTCTTC CASSTGLAGYNEQFF
NA TRBJ1-5 TRBV10-3 few TGTGCCATCAGTGAGTCGATGATGGGGGCTAGCAATCAGCCCCAGCATTTT CAISESMMGASNQPQHF
NA TRBJ2-2 TRBV5-1 NA TGCGCCAGCCACCGAGACATAGCGAACACCGGGGAGCTGTTTTTT CASHRDIANTGELFF
TRBD2 TRBJ2-2 TRBV19 NA TGTGCCAGTTCCCGACTAGCGGCGAACACCGGGGAGCTGTTTTTT CASSRLAANTGELFF
NA TRBJ1-5 TRBV4-1 NA TGCGCCAGCAGCCAAGGTACGGCAGGTCGCAATCAGCCCCAGCATTTT CASSQGTAGRNQPQHF
NA TRBJ1-3 TRBV20-1 NA TGCAGTGCTAGTCTGTCTGGAAACACCATATATTTT CSASLSGNTIYF
TRBD2 TRBJ2-1 TRBV10-1 NA TGCGCCAGCAGTGAAAGATTTAGCGGGAATGAGCAGTTCTTC CASSERFSGNEQFF
TRBD1 TRBJ2-5 TRBV5-4 NA TGTGCCAGCAGCCACCGACAGGGGTTAGGGGAGACCCAGTACTTC CASSHRQGLGETQYF
NA TRBJ1-1 TRBV5-4 NA TGTGCCAGCAGCTTGAGGGGCGGAACTGAAGCTTTCTTT CASSLRGGTEAFF
TRBD1 TRBJ2-6 TRBV18 NA TGTGCCAGCTCACCAACCAGGACAGGGAGCTCTGGGGCCAACGTCCTGACTTTC CASSPTRTGSSGANVLTF
TRBD1 TRBJ1-1 TRBV12-3/TRBV12-4 NA TGTGCCAGCAGTAGGACAGGGGACGAAGCTTTCTTT CASSRTGDEAFF